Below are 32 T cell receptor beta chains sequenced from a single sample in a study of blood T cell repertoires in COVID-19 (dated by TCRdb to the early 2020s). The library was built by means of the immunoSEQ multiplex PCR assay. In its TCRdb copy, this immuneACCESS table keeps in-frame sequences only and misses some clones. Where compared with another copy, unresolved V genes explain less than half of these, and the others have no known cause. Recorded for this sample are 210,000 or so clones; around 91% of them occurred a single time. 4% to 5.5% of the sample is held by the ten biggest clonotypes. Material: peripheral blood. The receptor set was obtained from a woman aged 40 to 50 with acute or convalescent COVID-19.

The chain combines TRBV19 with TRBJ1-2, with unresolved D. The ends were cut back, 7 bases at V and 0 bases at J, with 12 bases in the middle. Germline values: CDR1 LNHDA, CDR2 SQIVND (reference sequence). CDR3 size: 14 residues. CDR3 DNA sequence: TGTGCCAGTAACCCGGGGAGGGCTAACTATGGCTACACCTTC. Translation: CASNPGRANYGYTF. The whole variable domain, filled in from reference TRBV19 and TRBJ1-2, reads DGGITQSPKYLFRKEGQNVTLSCEQNLNHDAMYWYRQDPGQGLRLIYYSQIVNDFQKGDIAEGYSVSREKKESFPLTVTSAQKNPTAFYLCASNPGRANYGYTFGSGTRLTVV.

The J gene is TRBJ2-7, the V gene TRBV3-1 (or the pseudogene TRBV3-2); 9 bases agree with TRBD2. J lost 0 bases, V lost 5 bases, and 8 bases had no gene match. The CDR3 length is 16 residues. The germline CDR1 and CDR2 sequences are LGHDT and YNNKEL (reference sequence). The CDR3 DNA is TGTGCCAGCAGCGGCGGCAGCGGGGGGATCTCCTACGAGCAGTACGTC. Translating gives CASSGGSGGISYEQYV.

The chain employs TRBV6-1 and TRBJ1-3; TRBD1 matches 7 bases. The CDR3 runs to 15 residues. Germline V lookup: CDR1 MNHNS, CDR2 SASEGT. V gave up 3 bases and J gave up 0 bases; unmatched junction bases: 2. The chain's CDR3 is CASSDTGDSGNTIYF. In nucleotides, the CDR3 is TGTGCCAGCAGTGATACAGGGGACTCTGGAAACACCATATATTTT.

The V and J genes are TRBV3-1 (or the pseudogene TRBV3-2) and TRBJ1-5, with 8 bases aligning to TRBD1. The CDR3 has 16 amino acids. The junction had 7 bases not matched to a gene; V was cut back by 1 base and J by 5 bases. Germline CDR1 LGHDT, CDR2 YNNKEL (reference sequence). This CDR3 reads CASSQAAGGGDQPQHF. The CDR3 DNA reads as TGTGCCAGCAGCCAAGCGGCAGGGGGCGGGGATCAGCCCCAGCATTTT.

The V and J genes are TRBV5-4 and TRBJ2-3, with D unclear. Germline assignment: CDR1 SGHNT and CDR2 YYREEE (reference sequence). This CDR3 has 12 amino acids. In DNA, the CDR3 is TGTGTCACGAGTCATAGCACAGATACGCAGTATTTT. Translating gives CVTSHSTDTQYF.

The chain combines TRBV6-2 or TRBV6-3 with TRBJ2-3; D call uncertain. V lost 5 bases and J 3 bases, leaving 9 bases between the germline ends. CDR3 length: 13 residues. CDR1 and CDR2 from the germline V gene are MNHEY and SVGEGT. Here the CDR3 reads CASSMRQTDTQYF. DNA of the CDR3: TGTGCCAGCAGTATGCGGCAAACAGATACGCAGTATTTT.

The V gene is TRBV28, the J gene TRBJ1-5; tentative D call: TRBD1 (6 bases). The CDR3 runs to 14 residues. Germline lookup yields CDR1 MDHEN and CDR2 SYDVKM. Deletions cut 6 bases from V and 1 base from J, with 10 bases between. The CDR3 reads CASSAGDSNQPQHF. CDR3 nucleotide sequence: TGTGCCAGCAGCGCAGGGGACAGCAATCAGCCCCAGCATTTT.

The CDR3 loop reads CASSLGAPTDTQYF. CDR3 sequence (DNA): TGTGCCAGCAGTTTAGGGGCCCCCACAGATACGCAGTATTTT. V gene TRBV27 combines with J gene TRBJ2-3, with D tentatively TRBD1 (5 bases). V shed 2 bases and J shed 2 bases, with 8 bases lying between them. This CDR3 region has 14 residues. CDR1 is MNHEY, CDR2 SMNVEV, per germline (reference sequence).

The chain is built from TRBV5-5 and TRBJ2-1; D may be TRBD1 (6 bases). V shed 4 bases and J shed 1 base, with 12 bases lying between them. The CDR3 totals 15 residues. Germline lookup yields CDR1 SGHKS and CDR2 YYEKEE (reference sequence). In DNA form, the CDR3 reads TGTGCCAGCAGCACCACAGGGAGATCCTACAATGAGCAGTTCTTC. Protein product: CASSTTGRSYNEQFF.

CDR3 bases: TGTGCCAGCAGTTCGCAACAGGGGGGTGACTATGGCTACACCTTC. This sequence encodes CASSSQQGGDYGYTF. The chain carries TRBV6-5 and TRBJ1-2, with 8 bases lining up with TRBD1. V lost 4 bases to trimming and J lost 3 bases; unmatched junction nucleotides: 7. In germline, CDR1 is MNHEY, CDR2 SVGAGI. The CDR3 covers 15 residues.

This CDR3 is CASSYLSRRDTEAFF. In DNA, the CDR3 is TGTGCCAGCAGTTACTTAAGCCGGAGGGACACTGAAGCTTTCTTT. The gene calls are TRBV6-6 and TRBJ1-1; D ambiguous. The CDR3 contains 15 residues. Trimming cost V 1 base and J 3 bases, with 12 bases left between them. Germline V gives CDR1 MNHNY, CDR2 SVGAGI (reference sequence).

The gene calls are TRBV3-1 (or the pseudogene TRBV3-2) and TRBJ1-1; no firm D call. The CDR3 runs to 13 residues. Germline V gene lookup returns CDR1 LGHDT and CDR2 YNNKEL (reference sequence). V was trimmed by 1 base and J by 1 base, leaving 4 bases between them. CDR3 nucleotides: TGTGCCAGCAGCCAAGTTCGGAACACTGAAGCTTTCTTT. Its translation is CASSQVRNTEAFF.

The CDR3 is CASSNPRGQSFSPLHF. The CDR3 DNA sequence: TGTGCCAGTAGTAACCCCCGAGGACAGTCATTCTCACCCCTCCACTTT. The rearrangement links TRBV19 to TRBJ1-6; possibly TRBD1 for D (6 bases). The CDR3 spans 16 residues. Trimming took off 4 bases at V and 10 bases at J, with 20 bases between the two ends. Germline V gene sequence: CDR1 LNHDA, CDR2 SQIVND (reference sequence).

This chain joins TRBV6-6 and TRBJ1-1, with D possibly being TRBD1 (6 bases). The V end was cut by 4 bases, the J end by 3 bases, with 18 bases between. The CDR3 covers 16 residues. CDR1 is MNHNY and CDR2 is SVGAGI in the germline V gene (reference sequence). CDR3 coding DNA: TGTGCCAGCAGTTTCCTTCGGGGGGGGCAGGACACTGAAGCTTTCTTT. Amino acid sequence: CASSFLRGGQDTEAFF.

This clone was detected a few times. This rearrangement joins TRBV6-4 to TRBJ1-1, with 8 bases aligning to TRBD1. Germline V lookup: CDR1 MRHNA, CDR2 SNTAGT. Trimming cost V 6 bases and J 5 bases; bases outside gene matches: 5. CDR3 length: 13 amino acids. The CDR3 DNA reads TGTGCCAGCAGGCGAACAGGGGGGACTGAAGCTTTCTTT. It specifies CASRRTGGTEAFF.

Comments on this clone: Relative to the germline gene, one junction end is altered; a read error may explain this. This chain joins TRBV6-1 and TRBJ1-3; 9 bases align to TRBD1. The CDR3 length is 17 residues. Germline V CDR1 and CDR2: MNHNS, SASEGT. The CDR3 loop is CASSKATGGMGGNTIYF. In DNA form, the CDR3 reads TGTGCCAGCAGTAAAGCGACAGGGGGTATGGGAGGAAACACCATATATTTT.

The CDR3 region has the DNA TGTGCCAGCAGCTGGGGGGACAGGGGTGTCTCCGGGGCCAACGTCCTGACTTTC. Translation: CASSWGDRGVSGANVLTF. The chain couples TRBV5-8 to TRBJ2-6; TRBD1 matches at 10 bases. The length of the CDR3 is 18 residues. V gave up 3 bases and J gave up 4 bases; unmatched junction bases: 10. Germline CDR1 SGHTS, CDR2 YDEGEE.

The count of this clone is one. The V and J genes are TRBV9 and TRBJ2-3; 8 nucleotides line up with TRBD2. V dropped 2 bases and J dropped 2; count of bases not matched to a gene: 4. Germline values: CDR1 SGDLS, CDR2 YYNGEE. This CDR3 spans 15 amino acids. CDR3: CASSVSGAPTDTQYF. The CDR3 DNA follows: TGTGCCAGCAGCGTTAGCGGGGCGCCCACAGATACGCAGTATTTT.

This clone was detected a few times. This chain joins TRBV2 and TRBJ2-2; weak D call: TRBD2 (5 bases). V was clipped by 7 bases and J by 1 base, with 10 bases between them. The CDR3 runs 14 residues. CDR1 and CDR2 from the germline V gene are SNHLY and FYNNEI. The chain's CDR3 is CASKELVNTGELFF. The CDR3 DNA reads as TGTGCCAGCAAGGAACTAGTGAACACCGGGGAGCTGTTTTTT.

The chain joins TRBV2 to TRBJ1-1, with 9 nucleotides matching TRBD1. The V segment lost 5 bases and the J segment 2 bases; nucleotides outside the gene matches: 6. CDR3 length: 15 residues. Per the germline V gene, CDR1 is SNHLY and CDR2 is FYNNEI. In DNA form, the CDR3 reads TGTGCCAGCAGTTTACAGGGGGCGGGAAACACTGAAGCTTTCTTT. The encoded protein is CASSLQGAGNTEAFF.

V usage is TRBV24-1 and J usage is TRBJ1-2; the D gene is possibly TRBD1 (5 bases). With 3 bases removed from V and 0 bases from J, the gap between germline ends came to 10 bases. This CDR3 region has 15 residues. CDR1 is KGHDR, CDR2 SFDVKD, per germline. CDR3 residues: CATSDPRVANYGYTF. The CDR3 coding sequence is TGTGCCACCAGTGATCCCAGGGTAGCTAACTATGGCTACACCTTC.

Here the CDR3 reads CASSQNGERGTDTQYF. The DNA for the CDR3 is TGCGCCAGCAGCCAGAACGGGGAAAGAGGCACAGATACGCAGTATTTT. The V call is TRBV5-1, the J call TRBJ2-3, with D possibly being TRBD2 (5 bases). The V gene lost 4 bases and the J gene lost 1 base, with 16 bases spanning the gap. CDR1 is SGHRS and CDR2 is YFSETQ in the germline V gene. The CDR3 totals 16 residues.

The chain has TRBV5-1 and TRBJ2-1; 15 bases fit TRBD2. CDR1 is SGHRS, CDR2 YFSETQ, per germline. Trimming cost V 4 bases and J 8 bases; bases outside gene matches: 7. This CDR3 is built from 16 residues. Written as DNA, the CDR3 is TGCGCCAGCAGCACCCGGACTAGCGGGGGGGCTGATGAGCAGTTCTTC. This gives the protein CASSTRTSGGADEQFF.

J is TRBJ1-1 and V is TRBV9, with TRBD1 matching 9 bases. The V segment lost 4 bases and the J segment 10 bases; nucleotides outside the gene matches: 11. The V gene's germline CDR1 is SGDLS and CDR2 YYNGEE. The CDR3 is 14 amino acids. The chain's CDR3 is CASSPDPGQGRAFF. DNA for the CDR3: TGTGCCAGCAGCCCCGACCCGGGACAGGGCCGAGCTTTCTTT. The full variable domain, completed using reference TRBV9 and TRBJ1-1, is DSGVTQTPKHLITATGQRVTLRCSPRSGDLSVYWYQQSLDQGLQFLIQYYNGEERAKGNILERFSAQQFPDLHSELNLSSLELGDSALYFCASSPDPGQGRAFFGQGTRLTVV.

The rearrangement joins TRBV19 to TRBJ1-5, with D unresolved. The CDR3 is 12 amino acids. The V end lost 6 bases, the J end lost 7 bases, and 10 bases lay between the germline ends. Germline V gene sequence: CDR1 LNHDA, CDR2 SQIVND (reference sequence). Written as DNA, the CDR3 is TGTGCCAGTAGCTCCGGAGGACAGCCCCAGCATTTT. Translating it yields CASSSGGQPQHF.

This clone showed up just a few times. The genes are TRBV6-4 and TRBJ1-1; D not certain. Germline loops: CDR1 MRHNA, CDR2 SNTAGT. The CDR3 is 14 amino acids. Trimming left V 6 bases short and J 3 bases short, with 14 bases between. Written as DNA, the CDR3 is TGTGCCAGCAGACTCAAAGTCGGAGACACTGAAGCTTTCTTT. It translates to CASRLKVGDTEAFF.

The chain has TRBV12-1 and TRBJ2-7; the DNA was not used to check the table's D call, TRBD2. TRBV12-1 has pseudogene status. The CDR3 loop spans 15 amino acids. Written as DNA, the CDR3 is TGTGCCAGCAGCTATTGCTCGGACTGGTCCTACGAGCAGTACGTC. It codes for CASSYCSDWSYEQYV.

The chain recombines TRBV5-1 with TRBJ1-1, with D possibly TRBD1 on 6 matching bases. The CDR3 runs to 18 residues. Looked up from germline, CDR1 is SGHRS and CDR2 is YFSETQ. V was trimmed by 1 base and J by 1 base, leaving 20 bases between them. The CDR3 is CASSLLMGAPRGNTEAFF. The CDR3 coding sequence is TGCGCCAGCAGCTTGTTGATGGGGGCGCCCCGCGGGAACACTGAAGCTTTCTTT.

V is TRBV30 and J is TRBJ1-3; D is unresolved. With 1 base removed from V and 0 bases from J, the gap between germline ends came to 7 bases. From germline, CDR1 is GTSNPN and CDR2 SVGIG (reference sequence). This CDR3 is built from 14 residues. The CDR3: CAWSDTFSGNTIYF. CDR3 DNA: TGTGCCTGGAGTGACACCTTCTCTGGAAACACCATATATTTT. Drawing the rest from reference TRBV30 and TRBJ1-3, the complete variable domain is SQTIHQWPATLVQPVGSPLSLECTVEGTSNPNLYWYRQAAGRGLQLLFYSVGIGQISSEVPQNLSASRPQDRQFILSSKKLLLSDSGFYLCAWSDTFSGNTIYFGEGSWLTVV.

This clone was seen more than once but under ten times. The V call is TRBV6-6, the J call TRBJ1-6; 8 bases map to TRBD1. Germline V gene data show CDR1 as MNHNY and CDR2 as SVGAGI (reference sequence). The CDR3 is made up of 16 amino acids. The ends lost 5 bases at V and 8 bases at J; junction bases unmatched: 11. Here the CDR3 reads CASSPGKGQGDSPLHF. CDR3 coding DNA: TGTGCCAGCAGTCCGGGTAAAGGACAGGGAGATTCACCCCTCCACTTT.

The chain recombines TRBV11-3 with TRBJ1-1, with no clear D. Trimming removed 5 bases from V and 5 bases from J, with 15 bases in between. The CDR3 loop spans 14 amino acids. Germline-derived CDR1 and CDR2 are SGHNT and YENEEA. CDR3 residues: CASSQRDGVTEAFF. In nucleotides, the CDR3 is TGTGCCAGCAGCCAGCGCGACGGGGTTACTGAAGCTTTCTTT.

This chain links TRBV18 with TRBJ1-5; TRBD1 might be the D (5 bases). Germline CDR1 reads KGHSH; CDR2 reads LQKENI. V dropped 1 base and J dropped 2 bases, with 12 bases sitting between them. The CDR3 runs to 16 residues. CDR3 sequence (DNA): TGTGCCAGCTCACCACGAACGGGGGACGGCAATCAGCCCCAGCATTTT. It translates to CASSPRTGDGNQPQHF.